This T cell receptor beta chain was sequenced for a study of T-cell reconstitution after alpha-beta-depleted transplantation in children. CDR1 and CDR2 (germline): DFQATT, SNEGSKA (reference sequence). The V and J ends lost 6 bases and 0 bases, in that order; junction bases with no gene match: 7. This CDR3 is 15 amino acids long. The authors prepared the TCRbeta library with unique molecular identifiers. TCRdb redid the calling of the PCR reads with MiXCR, one entry per CDR3 protein. Of about 110,000 distinct CDR3 sequences in the sample, around a tenth were seen once. The sample holds many counts of this clonotype.

This receptor was identified in a human donor who donated a stem cell graft to a child with acute lymphoblastic leukemia. The chain combines TRBV20-1 with TRBJ2-7, with 11 bases fitting TRBD1. The sequencing used PBMCs from the stem cell graft donor, collected from the stem cell graft. This CDR3 reads CSATRTGGNSYEQYF. The DNA of the CDR3 is TGCAGTGCCACTAGGACAGGGGGCAACTCCTACGAGCAGTACTTC.